This T cell receptor beta chain was sequenced in a study of blood T cell repertoires in COVID-19. Study at large: From the United States, Italy and Spain came samples of acute and convalescent COVID-19. T cells, B-cell-depleted T cells, or PBMCs supplied cDNA or gDNA.

The data were produced by immunoSEQ multiplex PCR, yet TCRdb's version contains in-frame clones alone and is incomplete. The data show about 270,000 clones, about 86% seen once. Per the germline V gene, CDR1 is SGHRS and CDR2 is YFSETQ. The CDR3 runs to 18 residues. After removal of 4 bases from V and 2 bases from J, the junction contained 12 bases not matched to a gene. The clonotype originates from a woman aged 55-75 years with active or convalescent COVID-19. The V gene is TRBV5-1, the J gene TRBJ2-1; TRBD2 agrees at 10 bases. The sequenced sample consisted of peripheral blood. CDR3 bases: TGCGCCAGCAGCCCCACCCCAAGGACTAGCGGAGCCTACAATGAGCAGTTCTTC. It translates to CASSPTPRTSGAYNEQFF. The full variable domain, its missing parts supplied by reference TRBV5-1 and TRBJ2-1, is KAGVTQTPRYLIKTRGQQVTLSCSPISGHRSVSWYQQTPGQGLQFLFEYFSETQRNKGNFPGRFSGRQFSNSRSEMNVSTLELGDSALYLCASSPTPRTSGAYNEQFFGPGTRLTVL.